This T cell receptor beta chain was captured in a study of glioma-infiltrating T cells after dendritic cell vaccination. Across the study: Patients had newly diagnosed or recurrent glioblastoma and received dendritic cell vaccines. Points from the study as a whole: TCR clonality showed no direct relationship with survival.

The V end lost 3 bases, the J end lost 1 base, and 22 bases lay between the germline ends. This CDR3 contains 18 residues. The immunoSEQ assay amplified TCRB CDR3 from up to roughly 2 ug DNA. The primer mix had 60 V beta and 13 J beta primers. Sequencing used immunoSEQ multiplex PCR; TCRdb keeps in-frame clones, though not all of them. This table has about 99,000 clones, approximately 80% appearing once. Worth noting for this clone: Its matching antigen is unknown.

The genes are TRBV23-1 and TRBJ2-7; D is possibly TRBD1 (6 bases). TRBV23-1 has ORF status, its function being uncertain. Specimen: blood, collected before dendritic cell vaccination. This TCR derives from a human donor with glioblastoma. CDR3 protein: CASSQTQAGQILSYEQYF. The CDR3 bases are TGCGCCAGCAGTCAGACCCAGGCTGGACAGATATTATCCTACGAGCAGTACTTC.